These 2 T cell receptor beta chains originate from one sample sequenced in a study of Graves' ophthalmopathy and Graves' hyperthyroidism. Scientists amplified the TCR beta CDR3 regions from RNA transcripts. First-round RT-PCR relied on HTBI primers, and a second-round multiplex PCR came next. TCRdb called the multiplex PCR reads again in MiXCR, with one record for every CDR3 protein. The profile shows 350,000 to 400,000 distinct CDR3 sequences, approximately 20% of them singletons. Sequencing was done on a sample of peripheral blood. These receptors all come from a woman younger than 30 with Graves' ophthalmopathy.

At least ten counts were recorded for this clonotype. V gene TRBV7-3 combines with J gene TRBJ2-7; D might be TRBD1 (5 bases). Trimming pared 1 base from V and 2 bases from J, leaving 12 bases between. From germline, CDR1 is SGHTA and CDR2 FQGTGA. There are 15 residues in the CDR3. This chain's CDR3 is CASSLSQGWAYEQYF. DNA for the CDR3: TGTGCCAGCAGCTTAAGTCAGGGTTGGGCCTACGAGCAGTACTTC.

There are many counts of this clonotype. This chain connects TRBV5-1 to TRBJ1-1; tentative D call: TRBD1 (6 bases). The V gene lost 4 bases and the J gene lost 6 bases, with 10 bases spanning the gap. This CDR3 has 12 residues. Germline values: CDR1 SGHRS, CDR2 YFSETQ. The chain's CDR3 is CASSPPGAEAFF. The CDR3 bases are TGCGCCAGCAGCCCCCCAGGGGCTGAAGCTTTCTTT.